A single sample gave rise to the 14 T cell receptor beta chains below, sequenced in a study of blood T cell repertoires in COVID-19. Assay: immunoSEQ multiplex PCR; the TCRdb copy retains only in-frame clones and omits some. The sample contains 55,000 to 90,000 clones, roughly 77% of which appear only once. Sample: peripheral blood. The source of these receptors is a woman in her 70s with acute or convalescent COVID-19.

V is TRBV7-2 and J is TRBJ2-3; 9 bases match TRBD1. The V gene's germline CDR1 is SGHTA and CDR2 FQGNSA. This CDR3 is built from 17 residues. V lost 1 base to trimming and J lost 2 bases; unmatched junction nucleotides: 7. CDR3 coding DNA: TGTGCCAGCAGCTTAGGGGGCGGACAGGGGAACACAGATACGCAGTATTTT. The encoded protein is CASSLGGGQGNTDTQYF.

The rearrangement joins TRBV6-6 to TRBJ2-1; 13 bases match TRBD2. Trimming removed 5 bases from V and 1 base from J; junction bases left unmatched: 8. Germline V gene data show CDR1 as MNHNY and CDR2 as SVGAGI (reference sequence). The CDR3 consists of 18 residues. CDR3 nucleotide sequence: TGTGCCAGCAGTCCTACTAGCGGGAGGGCCAAATCCTACAATGAGCAGTTCTTC. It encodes CASSPTSGRAKSYNEQFF.

The CDR3, as DNA: TGTGCCAGCAGGGAAACTAGCGGGATACACAATGAGCAGTTCTTC. The encoded protein is CASRETSGIHNEQFF. The J gene is TRBJ2-1, the V gene TRBV7-8; TRBD2 matches at 10 bases. The germline V gene has CDR1 SGHVS and CDR2 FQNEAQ. This CDR3 has 15 amino acids. V lost 6 bases and J lost 5; bases outside the gene matches: 7.

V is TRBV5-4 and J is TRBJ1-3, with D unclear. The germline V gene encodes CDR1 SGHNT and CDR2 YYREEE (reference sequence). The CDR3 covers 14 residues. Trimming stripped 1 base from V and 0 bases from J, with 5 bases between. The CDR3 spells CASSLQSSGNTIYF. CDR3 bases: TGTGCCAGCAGCTTGCAGTCCTCTGGAAACACCATATATTTT.

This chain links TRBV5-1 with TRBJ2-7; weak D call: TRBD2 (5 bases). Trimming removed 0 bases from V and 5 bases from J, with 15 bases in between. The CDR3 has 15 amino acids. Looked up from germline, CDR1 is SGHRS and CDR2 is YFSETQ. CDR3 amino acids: CASSLDQPEVNEQYF. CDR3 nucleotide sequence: TGCGCCAGCAGCTTGGATCAGCCGGAGGTGAACGAGCAGTACTTC.

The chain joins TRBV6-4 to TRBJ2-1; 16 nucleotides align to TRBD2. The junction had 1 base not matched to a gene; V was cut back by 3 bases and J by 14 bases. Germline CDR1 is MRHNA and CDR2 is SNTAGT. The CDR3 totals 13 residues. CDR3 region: CASSEGLAGGKFF. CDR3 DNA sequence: TGTGCCAGCAGTGAGGGACTAGCGGGGGGGAAGTTCTTC.

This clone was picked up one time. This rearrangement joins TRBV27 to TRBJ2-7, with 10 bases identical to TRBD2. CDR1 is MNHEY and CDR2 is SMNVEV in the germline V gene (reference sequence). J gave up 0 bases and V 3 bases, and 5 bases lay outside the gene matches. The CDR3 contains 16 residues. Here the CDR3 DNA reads TGTGCCAGCAGTTTCCGAGCTAGCGGGAGCTCCTACGAGCAGTACTTC. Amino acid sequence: CASSFRASGSSYEQYF.

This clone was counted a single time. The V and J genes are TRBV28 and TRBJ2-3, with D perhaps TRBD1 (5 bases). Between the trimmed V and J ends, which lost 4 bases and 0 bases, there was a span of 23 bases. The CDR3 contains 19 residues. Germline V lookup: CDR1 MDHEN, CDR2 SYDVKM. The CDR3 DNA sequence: TGTGCCAGCAGTTCCCCCAACCTTCTTGGCAGGGCGAGCACAGATACGCAGTATTTT. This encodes CASSSPNLLGRASTDTQYF.

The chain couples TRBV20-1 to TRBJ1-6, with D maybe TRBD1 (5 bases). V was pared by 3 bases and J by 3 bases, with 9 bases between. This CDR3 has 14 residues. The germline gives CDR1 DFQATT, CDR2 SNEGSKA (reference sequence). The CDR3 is CSASYDSYNSPLHF. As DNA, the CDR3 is TGCAGTGCTAGTTACGACAGCTATAATTCACCCCTCCACTTT.

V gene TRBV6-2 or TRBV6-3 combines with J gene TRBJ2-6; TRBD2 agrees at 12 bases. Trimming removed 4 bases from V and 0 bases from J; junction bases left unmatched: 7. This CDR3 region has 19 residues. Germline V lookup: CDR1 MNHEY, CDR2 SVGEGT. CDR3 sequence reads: CASSSRLAGVGSGANVLTF. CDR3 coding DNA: TGTGCCAGCAGTTCACGACTAGCGGGAGTGGGCTCTGGGGCCAACGTCCTGACTTTC.

DNA for the CDR3: TGTGCCATCAGTGAAGGGGGCGCGGCAACTAATGAAAAACTGTTTTTT. This sequence encodes CAISEGGAATNEKLFF. The chain employs TRBV10-3 and TRBJ1-4, with 7 bases lining up with TRBD1. After removal of 3 bases from V and 0 bases from J, the junction contained 4 bases not matched to a gene. The CDR3 has 16 residues. Germline V gives CDR1 ENHRY, CDR2 SYGVKD.

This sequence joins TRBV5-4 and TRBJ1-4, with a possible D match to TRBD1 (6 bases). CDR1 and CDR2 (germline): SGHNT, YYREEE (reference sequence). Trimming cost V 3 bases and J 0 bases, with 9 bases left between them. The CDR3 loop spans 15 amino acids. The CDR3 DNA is TGTGCCAGCAGCTACGAGGGGGCAACTAATGAAAAACTGTTTTTT. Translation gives CASSYEGATNEKLFF.

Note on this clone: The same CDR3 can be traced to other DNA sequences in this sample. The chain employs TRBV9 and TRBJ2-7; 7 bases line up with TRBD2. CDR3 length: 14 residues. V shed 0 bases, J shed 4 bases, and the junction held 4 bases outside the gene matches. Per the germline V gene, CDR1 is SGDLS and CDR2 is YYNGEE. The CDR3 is CASSVGLAVYEQYF. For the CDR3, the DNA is TGTGCCAGCAGCGTAGGGCTAGCGGTATACGAGCAGTACTTC. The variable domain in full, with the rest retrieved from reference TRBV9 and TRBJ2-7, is DSGVTQTPKHLITATGQRVTLRCSPRSGDLSVYWYQQSLDQGLQFLIQYYNGEERAKGNILERFSAQQFPDLHSELNLSSLELGDSALYFCASSVGLAVYEQYFGPGTRLTVT.

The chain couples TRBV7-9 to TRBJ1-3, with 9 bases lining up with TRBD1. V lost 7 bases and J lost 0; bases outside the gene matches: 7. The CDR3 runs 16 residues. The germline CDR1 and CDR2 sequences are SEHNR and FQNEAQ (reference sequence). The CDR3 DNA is TGTGCCAGCACGCCTAACAGGGGGCCCTCTGGAAACACCATATATTTT. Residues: CASTPNRGPSGNTIYF. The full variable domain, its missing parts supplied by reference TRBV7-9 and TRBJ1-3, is DTGVSQNPRHKITKRGQNVTFRCDPISEHNRLYWYRQTLGQGPEFLTYFQNEAQLEKSRLLSDRFSAERPKGSFSTLEIQRTEQGDSAMYLCASTPNRGPSGNTIYFGEGSWLTVV.